This record covers a single T cell receptor beta chain. Its antigen is undetermined. Investigators sorted each CD8+ T cell subset in triplicate, taking under 350,000 cells each time. All TRB cDNA libraries came from 5' RACE performed with UMI labels. TCRdb re-called the 5' RACE reads; every CDR3 protein appears as one record, without DNA. Recorded for this sample: tens of thousands of distinct CDR3 sequences. This entry belongs to a study of CXCR3-negative and CXCR3-positive naive CD8 T cells. Per germline, CDR1 ENHRY and CDR2 SYGVKD. CDR3 length equals 14 residues. Whole-study results and caveats: Comparably high diversity marked both naive subsets, whereas memory CD8+ cells had much lower diversity.

This sequence was found in a human donor in good health. Some clones in this sample may be carry-over from other donors' samples. The sequenced material came from memory CD8+ T cells from blood. The chain joins TRBV10-3 to TRBJ2-1; absent DNA, TCRdb's TRBD2 call cannot be checked. The CDR3 protein is CAISEAGGYNEQFF.